One and the same sample provided the 8 T cell receptor beta chains below, sequenced in a study of T-cell memory formation after mild COVID-19. From the 5' RACE reads, TCRdb called clonotypes with MiXCR, one entry per CDR3 protein. The repertoire has around 210,000 distinct CDR3 sequences, about 9.2% of them found once; the top ten carry 3.5%. Sequencing was done on a sample of PBMCs or a T cell subset sorted from them (not recorded which). Every receptor here comes from a man aged 18 to 30 who had mild COVID-19 (a few samples of this study predate the infection). Cell type and time point are not known.

This clonotype was picked up many times. The V call is TRBV7-2, the J call TRBJ2-1, with 7 bases aligning to TRBD1. The CDR3 sequence is 14 residues long. V shed 6 bases, J shed 9 bases, and the junction held 11 bases outside the gene matches. Per the germline V gene, CDR1 is SGHTA and CDR2 is FQGNSA. CDR3 sequence (DNA): TGTGCCAGCAGGCTCGCCAGGGGGTCCAGTGAGCAGTTCTTC. Protein: CASRLARGSSEQFF.

This chain connects TRBV9 to TRBJ1-5, with D hard to call. The CDR3 length is 13 residues. Germline-derived CDR1 and CDR2 are SGDLS and YYNGEE. V lost 5 bases and J lost 6, with 12 bases in between. This CDR3 reads CASSLGYSQPQHF. CDR3 DNA: TGTGCCAGCAGTCTAGGTTACTCTCAGCCCCAGCATTTT.

This clonotype was seen at least ten times. The CDR3 reads CASSIEGRGNNEQFF. DNA for the CDR3: TGTGCCAGTAGTATAGAGGGCAGGGGGAACAATGAGCAGTTCTTC. The chain joins TRBV19 to TRBJ2-1, with 7 positions matching TRBD1. Losses at the gene ends were 0 bases for V and 5 bases for J; bases not matched to a gene: 4. This CDR3 has 15 residues. Per germline, CDR1 LNHDA and CDR2 SQIVND (reference sequence).

Only a few counts were recorded for this clonotype. The V and J genes are TRBV11-2 and TRBJ2-5, with unresolved D. V dropped 0 bases and J dropped 5 bases, with 13 bases sitting between them. The CDR3 contains 15 residues. Germline V gives CDR1 SGHAT, CDR2 FQNNGV. DNA of the CDR3: TGTGCCAGCAGCTTAGATCGGTGGGTGCGCGAGACCCAGTACTTC. It translates to CASSLDRWVRETQYF.

Relative to its sample, this clonotype is medium-sized. The chain employs TRBV5-1 and TRBJ1-5; TRBD1 matches at 8 bases. In germline, CDR1 is SGHRS, CDR2 YFSETQ. V lost 4 bases and J lost 2; bases outside the gene matches: 5. The CDR3 loop spans 15 amino acids. CDR3 sequence (DNA): TGCGCCAGCAGCCCTGGACAGGGCGGCAATCAGCCCCAGCATTTT. This codes for CASSPGQGGNQPQHF.

The chain employs TRBV7-2 and TRBJ2-6; D unresolved. V dropped 0 bases and J dropped 0 bases, with 9 bases sitting between them. The germline gives CDR1 SGHTA, CDR2 FQGNSA. The CDR3 is 17 residues long. The CDR3: CASSLARGSSGANVLTF. The DNA of the CDR3 is TGTGCCAGCAGCTTAGCGCGCGGCAGCTCTGGGGCCAACGTCCTGACTTTC.

This clonotype has a count of ten or more. The genes are TRBV5-4 and TRBJ1-1; 9 nucleotides agree with TRBD1. Trimming cost V 3 bases and J 1 base; bases outside gene matches: 4. The germline V gene encodes CDR1 SGHNT and CDR2 YYREEE (reference sequence). The CDR3 contains 15 residues. CDR3 protein: CASSSADRGNTEAFF. The CDR3 DNA is TGTGCCAGCAGCTCCGCGGACAGGGGGAACACTGAAGCTTTCTTT.

This clonotype has just one count. The chain employs TRBV30 and TRBJ1-2, with D possibly matching TRBD1 (5 bases). V was shortened by 4 bases and J by 0 bases, with 12 bases between the two germline ends. The germline gives CDR1 GTSNPN, CDR2 SVGIG (reference sequence). This CDR3 is 14 amino acids long. CDR3 bases: TGTGCCTGGACGGGGGGTTCCGCTAACTATGGCTACACCTTC. Translation: CAWTGGSANYGYTF.